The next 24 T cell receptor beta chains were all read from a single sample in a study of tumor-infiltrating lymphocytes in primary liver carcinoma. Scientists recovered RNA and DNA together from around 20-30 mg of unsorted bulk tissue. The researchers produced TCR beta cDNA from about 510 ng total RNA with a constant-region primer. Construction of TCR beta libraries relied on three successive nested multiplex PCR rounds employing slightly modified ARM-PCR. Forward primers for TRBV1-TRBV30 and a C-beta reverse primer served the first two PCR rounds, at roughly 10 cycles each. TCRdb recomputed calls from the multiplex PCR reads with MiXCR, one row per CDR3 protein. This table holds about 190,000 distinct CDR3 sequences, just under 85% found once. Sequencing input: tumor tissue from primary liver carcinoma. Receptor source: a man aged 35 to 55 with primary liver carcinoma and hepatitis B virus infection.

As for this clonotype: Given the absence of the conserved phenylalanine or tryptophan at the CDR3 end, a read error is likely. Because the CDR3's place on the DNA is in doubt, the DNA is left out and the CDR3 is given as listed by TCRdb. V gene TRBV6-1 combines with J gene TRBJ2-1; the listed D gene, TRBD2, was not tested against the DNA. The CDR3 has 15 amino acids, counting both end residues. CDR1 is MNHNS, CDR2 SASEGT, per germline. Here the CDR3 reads CASSEEARGYNEQFL.

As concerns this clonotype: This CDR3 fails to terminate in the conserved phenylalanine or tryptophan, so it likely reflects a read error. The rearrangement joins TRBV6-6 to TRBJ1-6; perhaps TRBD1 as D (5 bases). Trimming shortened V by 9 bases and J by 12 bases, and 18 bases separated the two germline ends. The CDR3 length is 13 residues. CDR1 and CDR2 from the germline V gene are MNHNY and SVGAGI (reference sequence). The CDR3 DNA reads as TGTGCCAGTACTGAAGGGACCGCTCTACCCCTCCACTAT. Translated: CASTEGTALPLHY.

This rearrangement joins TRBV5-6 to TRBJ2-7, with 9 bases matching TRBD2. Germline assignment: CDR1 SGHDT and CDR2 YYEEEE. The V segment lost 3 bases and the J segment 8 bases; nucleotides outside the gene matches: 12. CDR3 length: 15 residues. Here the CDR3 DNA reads TGTGCCAGCAGCTCTAGGGGACTAGCTGAATACCAGCAGTACTTC. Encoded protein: CASSSRGLAEYQQYF.

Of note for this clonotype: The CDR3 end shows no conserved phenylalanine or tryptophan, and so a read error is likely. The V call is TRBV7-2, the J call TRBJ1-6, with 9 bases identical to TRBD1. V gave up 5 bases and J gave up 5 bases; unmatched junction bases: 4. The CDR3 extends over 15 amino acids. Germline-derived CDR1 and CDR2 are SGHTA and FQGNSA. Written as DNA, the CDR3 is TGTGCCAGCAGCCCCCGGGACAGGGATAATTCACCCCTCCACTTA. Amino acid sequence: CASSPRDRDNSPLHL.

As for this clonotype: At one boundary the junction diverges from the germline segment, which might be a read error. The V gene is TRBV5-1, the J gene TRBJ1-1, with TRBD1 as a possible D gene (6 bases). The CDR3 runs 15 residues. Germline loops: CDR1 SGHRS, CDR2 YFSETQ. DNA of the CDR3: TGCGCCAGCACCGTAAACAGGGTGGCGGACACTGAAGCTCTCTTT. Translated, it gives CASTVNRVADTEALF.

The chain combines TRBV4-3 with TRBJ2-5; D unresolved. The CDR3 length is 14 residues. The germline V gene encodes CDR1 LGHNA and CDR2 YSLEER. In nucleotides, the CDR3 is TGCACTGGTAGCCAAGAGGAGTACTTGGAGACCCAGTACTTC. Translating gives CTGSQEEYLETQYF.

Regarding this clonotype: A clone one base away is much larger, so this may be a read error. Here the CDR3 reads CASSSGTVGEKLFF. CDR3 bases: TGTGCCAGCAGCTCCGGGACAGTGGGTGAAAAACTGTTTTTT. This rearrangement joins TRBV7-9 to TRBJ1-4, with 7 bases matching TRBD1. The trim removed 4 bases at V and 7 bases at J, leaving 6 bases unmatched. Per the germline V gene, CDR1 is SEHNR and CDR2 is FQNEAQ (reference sequence). The CDR3 is made up of 14 amino acids.

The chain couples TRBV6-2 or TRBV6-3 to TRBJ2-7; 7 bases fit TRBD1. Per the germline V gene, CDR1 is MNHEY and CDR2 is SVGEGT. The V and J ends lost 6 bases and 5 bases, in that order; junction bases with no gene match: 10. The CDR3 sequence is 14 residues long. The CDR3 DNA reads TGTGCCAGCAGGCTCTGGGACAGAGCCCACGAGCAGTACTTC. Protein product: CASRLWDRAHEQYF.

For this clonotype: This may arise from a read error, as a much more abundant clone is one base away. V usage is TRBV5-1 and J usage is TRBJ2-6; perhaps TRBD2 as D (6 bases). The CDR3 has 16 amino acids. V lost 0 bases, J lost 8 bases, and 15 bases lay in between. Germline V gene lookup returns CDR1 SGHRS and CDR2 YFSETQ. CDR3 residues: CASSLDLATGTNVLTF. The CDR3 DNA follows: TGCGCCAGCAGCTTGGACCTAGCGACCGGGACCAACGTCCTGACTTTC.

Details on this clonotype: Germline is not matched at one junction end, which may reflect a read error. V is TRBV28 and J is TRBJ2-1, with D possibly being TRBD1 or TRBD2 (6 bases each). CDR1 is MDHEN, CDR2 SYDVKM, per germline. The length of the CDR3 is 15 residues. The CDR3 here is CAISLGGGFYNEPFF. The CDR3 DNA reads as TGTGCCATCAGCCTCGGGGGCGGATTCTACAATGAGCCGTTCTTC.

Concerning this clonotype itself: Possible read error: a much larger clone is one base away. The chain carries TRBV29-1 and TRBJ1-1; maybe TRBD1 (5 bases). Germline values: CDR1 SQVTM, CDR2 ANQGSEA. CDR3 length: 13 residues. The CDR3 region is CGALRGWDTEAFF. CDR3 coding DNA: TGCGGAGCCCTTAGGGGTTGGGACACTGAAGCTTTCTTT.

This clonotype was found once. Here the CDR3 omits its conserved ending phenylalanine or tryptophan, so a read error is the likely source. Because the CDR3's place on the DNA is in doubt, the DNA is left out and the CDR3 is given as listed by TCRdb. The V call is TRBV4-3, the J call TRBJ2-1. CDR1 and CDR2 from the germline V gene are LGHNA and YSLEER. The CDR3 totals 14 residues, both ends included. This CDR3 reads CASSQGTYFDEQFL.

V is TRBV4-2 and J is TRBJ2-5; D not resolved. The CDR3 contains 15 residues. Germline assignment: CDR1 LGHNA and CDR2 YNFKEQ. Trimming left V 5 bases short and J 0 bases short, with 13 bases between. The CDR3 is CASSRMGEYQETQYF. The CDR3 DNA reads TGTGCCAGCAGCAGGATGGGCGAGTACCAAGAGACCCAGTACTTC.

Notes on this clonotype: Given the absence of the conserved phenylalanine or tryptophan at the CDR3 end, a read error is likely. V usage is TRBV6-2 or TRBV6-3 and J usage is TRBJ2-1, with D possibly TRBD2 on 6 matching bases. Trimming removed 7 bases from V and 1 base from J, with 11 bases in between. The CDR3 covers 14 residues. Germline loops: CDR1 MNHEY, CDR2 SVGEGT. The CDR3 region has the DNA TGTGCCAGCACCCATGGAGGGTCCTACAATGAGCAGTTCCTC. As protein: CASTHGGSYNEQFL.

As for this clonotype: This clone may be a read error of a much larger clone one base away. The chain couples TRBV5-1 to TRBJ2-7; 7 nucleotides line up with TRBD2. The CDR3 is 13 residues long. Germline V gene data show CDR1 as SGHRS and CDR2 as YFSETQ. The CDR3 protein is CVSSRGLEYEQYF. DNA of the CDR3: TGCGTCAGCAGCCGCGGACTAGAGTACGAGCAGTACTTC. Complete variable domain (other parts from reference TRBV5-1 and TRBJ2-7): KAGVTQTPRYLIKTRGQQVTLSCSPISGHRSVSWYQQTPGQGLQFLFEYFSETQRNKGNFPGRFSGRQFSNSRSEMNVSTLELGDSALYLCVSSRGLEYEQYFGPGTRLTVT.

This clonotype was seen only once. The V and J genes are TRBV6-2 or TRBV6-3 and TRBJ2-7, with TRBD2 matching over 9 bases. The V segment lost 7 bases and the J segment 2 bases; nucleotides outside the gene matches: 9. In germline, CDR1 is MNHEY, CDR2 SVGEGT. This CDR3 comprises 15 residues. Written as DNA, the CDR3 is TGTGCCAGCAAAGGATTGTCTAGCGGGACCTACGAGCAGTACTTC. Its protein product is CASKGLSSGTYEQYF.

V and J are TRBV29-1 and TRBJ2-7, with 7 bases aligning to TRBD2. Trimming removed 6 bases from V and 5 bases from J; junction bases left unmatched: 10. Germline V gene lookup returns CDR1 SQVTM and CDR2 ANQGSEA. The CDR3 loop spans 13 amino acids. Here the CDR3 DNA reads TGCAGCGTCCGGGAGGCGTTTCAGGACGAGCAGTACTTC. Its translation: CSVREAFQDEQYF.

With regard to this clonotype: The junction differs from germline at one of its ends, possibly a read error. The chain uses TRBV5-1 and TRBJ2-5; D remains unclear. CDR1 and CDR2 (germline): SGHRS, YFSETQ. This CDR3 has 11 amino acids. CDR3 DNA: TGCGCCAGCAACTTCGACAAGGCCCAATACTTC. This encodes CASNFDKAQYF.

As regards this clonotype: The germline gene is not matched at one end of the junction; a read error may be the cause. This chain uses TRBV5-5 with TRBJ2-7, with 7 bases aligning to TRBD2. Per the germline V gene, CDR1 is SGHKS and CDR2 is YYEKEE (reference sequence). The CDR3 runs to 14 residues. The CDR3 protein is CASNLEGTNYEQYF. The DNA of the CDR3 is TGTGCCAGCAACTTGGAAGGGACTAACTACGAGCAGTACTTC.

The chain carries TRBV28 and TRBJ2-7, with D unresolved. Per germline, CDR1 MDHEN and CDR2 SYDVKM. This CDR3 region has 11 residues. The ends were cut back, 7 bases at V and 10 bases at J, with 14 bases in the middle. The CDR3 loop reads CASIAPVDQYF. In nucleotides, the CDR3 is TGTGCCAGCATTGCCCCGGTCGACCAGTACTTC.

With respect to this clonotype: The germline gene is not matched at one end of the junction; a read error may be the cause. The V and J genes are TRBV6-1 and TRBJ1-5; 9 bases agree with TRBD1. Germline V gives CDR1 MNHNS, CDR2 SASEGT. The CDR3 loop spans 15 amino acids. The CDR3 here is CASSVDRGWNQPRHF. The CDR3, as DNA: TGTGCCAGCAGCGTGGACAGGGGCTGGAATCAGCCCCGGCATTTT.

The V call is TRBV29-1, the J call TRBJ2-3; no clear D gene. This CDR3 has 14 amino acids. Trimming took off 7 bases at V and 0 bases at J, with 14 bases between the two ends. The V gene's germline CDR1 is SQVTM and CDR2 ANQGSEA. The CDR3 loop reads CSGAGGDSTDTQYF. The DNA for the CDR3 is TGCAGCGGCGCTGGCGGAGATAGCACAGATACGCAGTATTTT.

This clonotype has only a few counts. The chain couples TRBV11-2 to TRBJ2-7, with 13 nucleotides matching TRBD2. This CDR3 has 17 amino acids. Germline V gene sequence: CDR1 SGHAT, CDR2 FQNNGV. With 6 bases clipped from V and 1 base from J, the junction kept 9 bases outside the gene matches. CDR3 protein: CASRQGLAGEWSYEQYF. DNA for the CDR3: TGTGCCAGCAGGCAAGGACTAGCGGGAGAATGGTCCTACGAGCAGTACTTC. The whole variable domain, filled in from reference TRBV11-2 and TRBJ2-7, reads EAGVAQSPRYKIIEKRQSVAFWCNPISGHATLYWYQQILGQGPKLLIQFQNNGVVDDSQLPKDRFSAERLKGVDSTLKIQPAKLEDSAVYLCASRQGLAGEWSYEQYFGPGTRLTVT.

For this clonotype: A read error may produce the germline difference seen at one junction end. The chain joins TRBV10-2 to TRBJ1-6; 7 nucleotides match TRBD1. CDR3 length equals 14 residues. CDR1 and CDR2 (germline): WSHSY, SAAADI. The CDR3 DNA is TGCGCCAGCAACCGACAGGGAGGTCATTCACCCCTCCACTTC. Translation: CASNRQGGHSPLHF.